This TCR beta chain was documented in a study of blood T cell repertoires in COVID-19. Under the authors' procedure: Amplification of reference gene primers was used by the study to estimate nucleated cell counts. Method: immunoSEQ multiplex PCR; TCRdb's copy keeps in-frame clones and lacks some. That table is the source of V, J and clone size, and D and trimming were worked out from the DNA. The sample lists about 160,000 clones, 81% occurring once. The CDR3 loop spans 16 amino acids. The V end was cut by 0 bases, the J end by 1 base, with 13 bases between. Germline CDR1 is SGHNT and CDR2 is YYREEE (reference sequence).

This sequence originates from a human donor in a cohort sampled during active COVID-19. Sequenced input: peripheral blood. This chain links TRBV5-4 with TRBJ1-1, with D possibly TRBD1 on 6 matching bases. CDR3: CASSLAGGPGNTEAFF. The CDR3 coding sequence is TGTGCCAGCAGCTTGGCCGGGGGGCCGGGGAACACTGAAGCTTTCTTT.